Listed here is a single TCR beta chain. Its target is not known. Produced via immunoSEQ multiplex PCR; TCRdb's table is partial and in-frame only. The top ten hold about 2.7% of the sample, which has 28,000 or so clones, roughly 85% seen once. This specimen comes from a study of T cell responses to AZD1222 COVID-19 vaccine. Study-level results: Spike-specific TCR repertoires showed rising breadth and depth after two AZD1222 doses. Clonal diversity was possibly underestimated, and the donors were mostly white British, with more females.

In germline, CDR1 is SNHLY, CDR2 FYNNEI. The V segment lost 5 bases and the J segment 6 bases; nucleotides outside the gene matches: 4. This CDR3 is built from 14 residues. The sample here was peripheral blood, taken 28 days after the second AZD1222 dose. This TCR derives from an adult who received the AZD1222 COVID-19 vaccine. J is TRBJ1-6 and V is TRBV2; TRBD1 matches 7 bases. This chain's CDR3 is CASSTGTANSPLHF. The CDR3 DNA follows: TGTGCCAGCAGTACCGGGACAGCTAATTCACCCCTCCACTTT.